This entry lists 21 T cell receptor beta chains sequenced from one sample in a study of T cell repertoires in cytomegalovirus infection. Via MiXCR, TCRdb re-called the reads, giving one row per CDR3 protein. The sample shows roughly 700,000 distinct CDR3 sequences, roughly a third of them seen only once. No antigens are known for them. The sample here was cultured PBMCs, taken from culture after CMV antigen stimulation. These receptors were taken from a human donor in good health (CMV status not recorded). Some clones in this sample may be carry-over from other donors' samples.

The chain combines TRBV4-3 with TRBJ2-7, with D tentatively TRBD2 (5 bases). V was clipped by 0 bases and J by 4 bases, with 19 bases between them. This CDR3 region has 17 residues. From germline, CDR1 is LGHNA and CDR2 YSLEER. As DNA, the CDR3 is TGCGCCAGCAGCCAAGATCTGCCGGACTCGATGAGTTACGAGCAGTACTTC. The encoded protein is CASSQDLPDSMSYEQYF.

This clonotype was counted between two and nine times. The chain carries TRBV6-1 and TRBJ2-1; a possible D gene is TRBD1 (6 bases). CDR1 MNHNS and CDR2 SASEGT come from the germline V gene. V lost 7 bases and J 8 bases, leaving 21 bases between the germline ends. The CDR3 runs to 15 residues. CDR3 sequence (DNA): TGTGCCAGCAAGGACAGAAAGGCTTCACGGGATGAGCAGTTCTTC. Its protein is CASKDRKASRDEQFF.

The chain combines TRBV12-3 or TRBV12-4 with TRBJ2-5, with D tentatively TRBD2 (6 bases). This CDR3 has 14 amino acids. V was trimmed by 8 bases and J by 5 bases, leaving 18 bases between them. The CDR3 sequence: CASGNERGGETQYF. The CDR3 DNA follows: TGTGCCAGCGGGAACGAAAGAGGAGGGGAGACCCAGTACTTC.

This clonotype was seen only once. The V call is TRBV12-3 or TRBV12-4, the J call TRBJ1-3; 8 bases are shared with TRBD1. Trimming at V came to 3 bases and at J to 4 bases, leaving 5 bases not matched to a gene. There are 15 residues in the CDR3. In nucleotides, the CDR3 is TGTGCCAGCAGTTTTCAGGGGGCGCAAGGAAACACCATATATTTT. It is translated as CASSFQGAQGNTIYF.

This clonotype was observed a handful of times. V is TRBV20-1 and J is TRBJ2-3; 11 bases align to TRBD2. V lost 6 bases and J lost 2; bases outside the gene matches: 4. In germline, CDR1 is DFQATT, CDR2 SNEGSKA (reference sequence). The CDR3 contains 14 residues. The CDR3 DNA reads TGCAGTGCCCTAGCGGGGGGCGTCACAGATACGCAGTATTTT. This gives the protein CSALAGGVTDTQYF.

This clonotype was counted a few times. The chain joins TRBV10-3 to TRBJ2-1; tentative D call: TRBD1 (6 bases). Germline values: CDR1 ENHRY, CDR2 SYGVKD. V lost 3 bases to trimming and J lost 8 bases, with 20 bases between them. CDR3 size: 16 residues. DNA for the CDR3: TGTGCCATCAGTGACCCCGGTCGGGACACGGAGGATGAGCAGTTCTTC. Encoded protein: CAISDPGRDTEDEQFF.

The chain joins TRBV6-1 to TRBJ1-6; 9 nucleotides match TRBD1. V shed 7 bases and J 1 base; nucleotides not matched to a gene: 20. The CDR3 consists of 21 residues. The germline gives CDR1 MNHNS, CDR2 SASEGT. Here the CDR3 DNA reads TGTGCCAGCACCCCCGGGACAGGGAGGCTTTTTGCGTGGTCCTATAATTCACCCCTCCACTTT. Translated, it gives CASTPGTGRLFAWSYNSPLHF.

This clonotype was seen only a few times. This sequence joins TRBV7-2 and TRBJ1-4; possible D gene TRBD1, 6 bases. Trimming left V 1 base short and J 7 bases short, with 13 bases between. The CDR3 totals 15 residues. CDR1 SGHTA and CDR2 FQGNSA come from the germline V gene. CDR3 coding DNA: TGTGCCAGCAGCTTAGTTTGGGGGGCCGGTGAAAAACTGTTTTTT. It encodes CASSLVWGAGEKLFF.

This rearrangement joins TRBV6-6 to TRBJ2-1; D is undetermined. V shed 5 bases and J shed 7 bases, with 12 bases lying between them. The germline V gene encodes CDR1 MNHNY and CDR2 SVGAGI (reference sequence). This CDR3 region has 13 residues. CDR3 bases: TGTGCCAGCAGTCCTAGACGATCAAATGAGCAGTTCTTC. Translation gives CASSPRRSNEQFF.

This clonotype has only a few counts. The V and J genes are TRBV6-6 and TRBJ2-3; a possible D gene is TRBD2 (6 bases). Germline V gene sequence: CDR1 MNHNY, CDR2 SVGAGI (reference sequence). The germline V and J ends were trimmed by 7 bases and 6 bases, with 20 bases remaining between them. CDR3 length equals 15 residues. The CDR3 loop reads CASIPPGLAFDTQYF. CDR3 in DNA: TGTGCCAGCATTCCACCGGGACTGGCTTTTGATACGCAGTATTTT.

The rearrangement joins TRBV6-2 or TRBV6-3 to TRBJ2-5, with a weak D call TRBD2 (5 bases). CDR1 and CDR2 (germline): MNHEY, SVGEGT. CDR3 length equals 13 residues. The germline V and J ends were trimmed by 5 bases and 5 bases, with 12 bases remaining between them. CDR3 nucleotide sequence: TGTGCCAGCAGTCTCCAGCGGCGGGAGACCCAGTACTTC. Translated, it gives CASSLQRRETQYF.

CDR3 protein: CASSHRQGSEKLFF. Written as DNA, the CDR3 is TGTGCCAGCAGCCACCGACAGGGATCCGAAAAACTGTTTTTT. V and J are TRBV5-6 and TRBJ1-4, with 7 nucleotides matching TRBD1. The CDR3 extends over 14 amino acids. Germline V gene sequence: CDR1 SGHDT, CDR2 YYEEEE. The ends lost 4 bases at V and 8 bases at J; junction bases unmatched: 8. The full variable domain, completed using reference TRBV5-6 and TRBJ1-4, is DAGVTQSPTHLIKTRGQQVTLRCSPKSGHDTVSWYQQALGQGPQFIFQYYEEEERQRGNFPDRFSGHQFPNYSSELNVNALLLGDSALYLCASSHRQGSEKLFFGSGTQLSVL.

The V gene is TRBV20-1, the J gene TRBJ1-2; TRBD1 is a possible D gene (6 bases). V was clipped by 4 bases and J by 6 bases, with 15 bases between them. The germline gives CDR1 DFQATT, CDR2 SNEGSKA (reference sequence). CDR3 size: 13 residues. In DNA form, the CDR3 reads TGCAGTGCTAAGCGCTGGGACAACCATGGCTACACCTTC. Translation: CSAKRWDNHGYTF.

V usage is TRBV7-2 and J usage is TRBJ2-7, with TRBD2 identical over 10 bases. Germline assignment: CDR1 SGHTA and CDR2 FQGNSA. Trimming took 5 bases from V and 7 from J; bases not matched to a gene: 11. CDR3 length equals 15 residues. CDR3 protein: CASSPRSGGAVEQYF. The DNA of the CDR3 is TGTGCCAGCAGCCCAAGGAGCGGGGGGGCGGTGGAGCAGTACTTC.

For this clonotype: This may be a read error, as it is one base from a much larger clone. The rearrangement joins TRBV7-2 to TRBJ2-7; possibly TRBD1 for D (6 bases). The CDR3 loop spans 15 amino acids. From germline, CDR1 is SGHTA and CDR2 FQGNSA. Here the CDR3 reads CASSLAQGSSYKQYF. The CDR3, as DNA: TGTGCCAGCAGCTTAGCTCAGGGGAGCTCCTACAAGCAGTACTTC. The complete variable domain, with remaining parts taken from reference TRBV7-2 and TRBJ2-7, reads GAGVSQSPSNKVTEKGKDVELRCDPISGHTALYWYRQSLGQGLEFLIYFQGNSAPDKSGLPSDRFSAERTGGSVSTLTIQRTQQEDSAVYLCASSLAQGSSYKQYFGPGTRLTVT.

This rearrangement joins TRBV7-9 to TRBJ1-2; D is perhaps TRBD1 (5 bases). The CDR3 loop spans 15 amino acids. Germline-derived CDR1 and CDR2 are SEHNR and FQNEAQ (reference sequence). Trimming took off 4 bases at V and 6 bases at J, with 18 bases between the two ends. CDR3 amino acids: CASSSDGGTANGYTF. Here the CDR3 DNA reads TGTGCCAGCAGCTCCGACGGGGGAACGGCTAATGGCTACACCTTC. Using reference TRBV7-9 and TRBJ1-2 for the parts outside the CDR3, the full variable domain is DTGVSQNPRHKITKRGQNVTFRCDPISEHNRLYWYRQTLGQGPEFLTYFQNEAQLEKSRLLSDRFSAERPKGSFSTLEIQRTEQGDSAMYLCASSSDGGTANGYTFGSGTRLTVV.

This clonotype was picked up a small number of times. The chain links TRBV12-5 to TRBJ2-1, with D possibly matching TRBD1 (5 bases). Germline values: CDR1 LGHNT, CDR2 FRNRAP. The CDR3 extends over 17 amino acids. The germline V and J ends were trimmed by 0 bases and 1 base, with 13 bases remaining between them. DNA for the CDR3: TGTGCTAGTGGTTTGGTACTGGGGCGGCTATCCTACAATGAGCAGTTCTTC. Amino acid sequence: CASGLVLGRLSYNEQFF.

The chain combines TRBV11-2 with TRBJ2-5; D is perhaps TRBD1 or TRBD2 (5 bases each). Trimming removed 5 bases from V and 9 bases from J, with 19 bases in between. This CDR3 spans 14 amino acids. Germline V lookup: CDR1 SGHAT, CDR2 FQNNGV. DNA for the CDR3: TGTGCCAGCAGCCTACTACCGGGACCAGCGGCCCAGTACTTC. Protein sequence: CASSLLPGPAAQYF.

The chain combines TRBV4-1 with TRBJ1-3; possible D gene TRBD1, 6 bases. The V and J ends lost 0 bases and 4 bases respectively, with 10 bases between them. CDR3 length: 15 residues. Germline V gives CDR1 MGHRA, CDR2 YSYEKL. CDR3 DNA sequence: TGCGCCAGCAGCCAAGATGGGGGCGCAGGAAACACCATATATTTT. It codes for CASSQDGGAGNTIYF.

The chain employs TRBV30 and TRBJ2-6; D might be TRBD1 (5 bases). Trimming stripped 7 bases from V and 2 bases from J, with 18 bases between. Germline values: CDR1 GTSNPN, CDR2 SVGIG (reference sequence). This CDR3 spans 16 amino acids. CDR3 sequence: CASREAGFTGANVLTF. The CDR3 coding sequence is TGTGCCTCACGAGAGGCAGGGTTTACTGGGGCCAACGTCCTGACTTTC.

This clonotype was found many times. V gene TRBV7-2 combines with J gene TRBJ2-7; 9 bases match TRBD1. Trimming cost V 7 bases and J 2 bases; bases outside gene matches: 6. CDR1 and CDR2 (germline): SGHTA, FQGNSA. The CDR3 is made up of 14 amino acids. This chain's CDR3 is CASNAQGAAYEQYF. CDR3 DNA sequence: TGTGCCAGCAATGCACAGGGGGCTGCCTACGAGCAGTACTTC.